This TCR beta chain was retrieved from a study of blood T cell repertoires in COVID-19. Study-wide background: Both acute and convalescent COVID-19 samples were obtained from the United States, Italy and Spain.

V was cut by 3 bases and J by 0 bases, with 14 bases left in between. There are 16 residues in the CDR3. The germline gives CDR1 LGHDT, CDR2 YNNKEL (reference sequence). Per the authors' pipeline: Reference gene primer amplification gave nucleated cell count estimates. Sequencing was performed with immunoSEQ multiplex PCR; in TCRdb, only in-frame clones are kept and a portion is missing. V and J calls plus clone size are reproduced from that table; the DNA served to infer D and trimming. Of about 51,000 clones listed, roughly 90% are singletons. J is TRBJ2-5 and V is TRBV3-1 (or the pseudogene TRBV3-2); tentatively, D is TRBD1 (6 bases). Specimen: peripheral blood. The receptor comes from a man between 60 and 70 years old with acute or convalescent COVID-19. CDR3: CASSHQPRGDQETQYF. Written as DNA, the CDR3 is TGTGCCAGCAGCCATCAGCCCAGGGGCGACCAAGAGACCCAGTACTTC.